Following are 10 T cell receptor beta chains from one sample sequenced in a study of blood T cell repertoires in COVID-19. TCRdb's copy holds only in-frame clones and misses some; the assay was immunoSEQ multiplex PCR. Here the sample spans fewer than 60,000 clones, 75% to 80% being singletons. The sequencing input was peripheral blood. These receptors all come from a human donor in a cohort sampled during active COVID-19.

The chain links TRBV7-9 to TRBJ1-4; TRBD1 matches 9 bases. Trimming took 4 bases from V and 6 from J; bases not matched to a gene: 12. Germline loops: CDR1 SEHNR, CDR2 FQNEAQ (reference sequence). The CDR3 runs to 17 residues. The CDR3 region is CASSSPDRGFGDEKLFF. In nucleotides, the CDR3 is TGTGCCAGCAGCTCTCCGGACAGGGGTTTTGGGGATGAAAAACTGTTTTTT.

This chain connects TRBV7-9 to TRBJ2-5; D is ambiguous. Between the trimmed V and J ends, which lost 3 bases and 5 bases, there was a span of 13 bases. The CDR3 has 14 residues. The germline V gene encodes CDR1 SEHNR and CDR2 FQNEAQ (reference sequence). This chain's CDR3 is CASSFAETGETQYF. CDR3 in DNA: TGTGCCAGCAGCTTCGCAGAGACGGGTGAGACCCAGTACTTC.

This clone has only one observation. V usage is TRBV5-1 and J usage is TRBJ2-6, with TRBD1 matching over 7 bases. The germline gives CDR1 SGHRS, CDR2 YFSETQ. CDR3 length: 19 amino acids. Germline trimming cut 4 bases from V and 0 bases from J; bases unmatched to any gene: 13. This CDR3 reads CASSTLGQVLNSGANVLTF. The CDR3, as DNA: TGCGCCAGCAGCACTCTAGGACAGGTCCTAAACTCTGGGGCCAACGTCCTGACTTTC.

The chain links TRBV29-1 to TRBJ1-2; tentative D call: TRBD1 (5 bases). The germline gives CDR1 SQVTM, CDR2 ANQGSEA. The CDR3 is 12 residues long. V dropped 6 bases and J dropped 2 bases, with 10 bases sitting between them. The CDR3 here is CSVRAPNYGYTF. CDR3 DNA: TGCAGCGTCAGGGCGCCGAACTATGGCTACACCTTC.

This rearrangement joins TRBV5-1 to TRBJ1-1; unclear D gene. Germline assignment: CDR1 SGHRS and CDR2 YFSETQ. The CDR3 length is 15 residues. V gave up 0 bases and J gave up 3 bases, with 12 bases separating them. CDR3 in DNA: TGCGCCAGCAGCTTGGTAACCCTCGGGGACACTGAAGCTTTCTTT. Its translation is CASSLVTLGDTEAFF. Full variable domain (remainder filled in from reference TRBV5-1 and TRBJ1-1): KAGVTQTPRYLIKTRGQQVTLSCSPISGHRSVSWYQQTPGQGLQFLFEYFSETQRNKGNFPGRFSGRQFSNSRSEMNVSTLELGDSALYLCASSLVTLGDTEAFFGQGTRLTVV.

The gene calls are TRBV30 and TRBJ2-2; 7 positions agree with TRBD1. CDR1 and CDR2 (germline): GTSNPN, SVGIG (reference sequence). The V and J ends lost 5 bases and 7 bases, in that order; junction bases with no gene match: 10. This CDR3 comprises 14 residues. CDR3 DNA sequence: TGTGCCTGGGGCCAGGGGGTCGGAGGCGGGGAGCTGTTTTTT. Amino acids: CAWGQGVGGGELFF. The full variable domain, rest sourced from reference TRBV30 and TRBJ2-2, is SQTIHQWPATLVQPVGSPLSLECTVEGTSNPNLYWYRQAAGRGLQLLFYSVGIGQISSEVPQNLSASRPQDRQFILSSKKLLLSDSGFYLCAWGQGVGGGELFFGEGSRLTVL.

This chain uses TRBV7-9 with TRBJ1-1; D perhaps matches TRBD1 (5 bases). This CDR3 region has 17 residues. Germline V gives CDR1 SEHNR, CDR2 FQNEAQ (reference sequence). V was cut by 0 bases and J by 0 bases, with 14 bases left in between. CDR3 loop: CASSLAPHRLMNTEAFF. In nucleotides, the CDR3 is TGTGCCAGCAGCTTAGCGCCCCACAGGCTAATGAACACTGAAGCTTTCTTT.

The chain has TRBV6-1 and TRBJ2-3; perhaps TRBD2 as D (7 bases). V dropped 3 bases and J dropped 4 bases, with 17 bases sitting between them. The CDR3 has 16 amino acids. The germline V gene encodes CDR1 MNHNS and CDR2 SASEGT. The CDR3 protein is CASSDMGGGLSDTQYF. The CDR3 bases are TGTGCCAGCAGTGATATGGGAGGGGGACTCTCAGATACGCAGTATTTT.

This clone has only one observation. This rearrangement joins TRBV10-2 to TRBJ2-7; 8 bases line up with TRBD2. This CDR3 region has 15 residues. Trimming removed 3 bases from V and 2 bases from J; junction bases left unmatched: 6. Germline V CDR1 and CDR2: WSHSY, SAAADI. CDR3: CASSDSAGAPYEQYF. The CDR3 DNA is TGCGCCAGCAGTGACTCAGCGGGGGCTCCCTACGAGCAGTACTTC.

The CDR3 sequence: CASGQGAKNIQYF. Written as DNA, the CDR3 is TGTGCCAGCGGTCAGGGGGCCAAAAACATTCAGTACTTC. The chain is built from TRBV28 and TRBJ2-4; weak D call: TRBD1 (6 bases). CDR3 length equals 13 residues. CDR1 and CDR2 (germline): MDHEN, SYDVKM. The V and J ends lost 8 bases and 1 base respectively, with 9 bases between them.